The 24 T cell receptor beta chains below all came from one sample that was sequenced in a study of CD4 T cells in relation to SARS-CoV-2 and coronaviruses. The antigens for these receptors are not known. Method: immunoSEQ multiplex PCR; TCRdb's copy keeps in-frame clones and lacks some. Of about 19,000 clones in the sample, around 77% were seen once. Before the COVID-19 pandemic, during about 2011-2019, CD4+ T cells were taken from unexposed donors. Isolation of CD4+ T cells took place after nine to ten days in culture. The sequencing input was CD4+ T cells from PBMCs, cultured in vitro. These receptors all come from a human donor in good health.

This clone is categorized as medium-sized (0.01 to 0.1%). V usage is TRBV28 and J usage is TRBJ2-4; D is perhaps TRBD1 or TRBD2 (6 bases each). The CDR3 runs to 17 residues. The V gene's germline CDR1 is MDHEN and CDR2 SYDVKM. The germline V and J ends were trimmed by 1 base and 5 bases, with 18 bases remaining between them. For the CDR3, the DNA is TGTGCCAGCAGTTTATATCAATCTCGGAGGGGGGAAAACATTCAGTACTTC. Protein: CASSLYQSRRGENIQYF.

V gene TRBV19 combines with J gene TRBJ2-7, with a weak D call TRBD2 (6 bases). Germline lookup yields CDR1 LNHDA and CDR2 SQIVND (reference sequence). V lost 1 base, J lost 6 bases, and 19 bases lay in between. This CDR3 is 16 amino acids long. CDR3 sequence: CASSIGSGPYPREQYF. DNA of the CDR3: TGTGCCAGTAGTATAGGTAGCGGACCCTACCCCCGCGAGCAGTACTTC.

The genes are TRBV12-5 and TRBJ2-3; 7 positions agree with TRBD2. Germline V gene lookup returns CDR1 LGHNT and CDR2 FRNRAP. J gave up 6 bases and V 0 bases, and 9 bases lay outside the gene matches. CDR3 length: 16 amino acids. CDR3 bases: TGTGCTAGTGGTTTGGTAACGTGGGAGGGCCACGATACGCAGTATTTT. Protein sequence: CASGLVTWEGHDTQYF.

J is TRBJ2-5 and V is TRBV19; 7 nucleotides line up with TRBD2. The ends lost 6 bases at V and 2 bases at J; junction bases unmatched: 6. Germline assignment: CDR1 LNHDA and CDR2 SQIVND (reference sequence). The CDR3 spans 14 residues. CDR3 DNA sequence: TGTGCCAGTAGACGGGACTACCTACAAGAGACCCAGTACTTC. Translation: CASRRDYLQETQYF.

This chain connects TRBV5-1 to TRBJ2-3; D gene ambiguous. The CDR3 is 15 residues long. V was trimmed by 2 bases and J by 3 bases, leaving 13 bases between them. Germline CDR1 reads SGHRS; CDR2 reads YFSETQ. CDR3 bases: TGCGCCAGCAGCTTAGGGATAACCGGGACAGATACGCAGTATTTT. Its protein product is CASSLGITGTDTQYF.

The CDR3 sequence is CASSLGRGQGTTEAFF. CDR3 in DNA: TGTGCCAGCAGCTTAGGGAGGGGACAGGGCACCACTGAAGCTTTCTTT. V usage is TRBV11-3 and J usage is TRBJ1-1, with TRBD1 identical over 9 bases. V trimming: 1 base; J trimming: 4 bases; junction bases outside the gene matches: 7. CDR1 and CDR2 from the germline V gene are SGHNT and YENEEA. CDR3 length: 16 amino acids.

This clone has a single count. The chain is built from TRBV7-3 and TRBJ2-1; D is unclear. This CDR3 has 12 residues. V lost 5 bases and J lost 7, with 9 bases in between. The germline CDR1 and CDR2 sequences are SGHTA and FQGTGA. CDR3 nucleotide sequence: TGTGCCAGCAGCCAATGGGGAAATGAGCAGTTCTTC. Its translation: CASSQWGNEQFF. The full variable domain, its missing parts supplied by reference TRBV7-3 and TRBJ2-1, is GAGVSQTPSNKVTEKGKYVELRCDPISGHTALYWYRQSLGQGPEFLIYFQGTGAADDSGLPNDRFFAVRPEGSVSTLKIQRTERGDSAVYLCASSQWGNEQFFGPGTRLTVL.

The CDR3 DNA reads as TGTGCCAGCAGCTCCGGGACGGGATACGAGCAGTACTTC. Protein: CASSSGTGYEQYF. The gene calls are TRBV7-7 and TRBJ2-7, with D perhaps given as TRBD1 or TRBD2 (5 bases each). The CDR3 sequence is 13 residues long. The germline V and J ends were trimmed by 4 bases and 4 bases, with 11 bases remaining between them. CDR1 and CDR2 (germline): SSHAT, FNYEAQ (reference sequence). Full variable domain (remainder filled in from reference TRBV7-7 and TRBJ2-7): GAGVSQSPRYKVTKRGQDVTLRCDPISSHATLYWYQQALGQGPEFLTYFNYEAQPDKSGLPSDRFSAERPEGSISTLTIQRTEQRDSAMYRCASSSGTGYEQYFGPGTRLTVT.

The chain links TRBV27 to TRBJ2-7; possible D gene TRBD1, 7 bases. V lost 3 bases and J lost 0, with 12 bases in between. This CDR3 contains 15 residues. Germline lookup yields CDR1 MNHEY and CDR2 SMNVEV (reference sequence). CDR3 protein: CASSLGGQSSYEQYF. The CDR3, as DNA: TGTGCCAGCAGTTTGGGGGGACAGAGCTCCTACGAGCAGTACTTC.

The V gene is TRBV11-2, the J gene TRBJ2-1; 12 bases map to TRBD2. The CDR3 is made up of 17 amino acids. The germline V gene encodes CDR1 SGHAT and CDR2 FQNNGV. Trimming cost V 5 bases and J 3 bases; bases outside gene matches: 8. CDR3 DNA: TGTGCCAGCAGCGACCGTAGGACTAGCGGGAACTACAATGAGCAGTTCTTC. This encodes CASSDRRTSGNYNEQFF.

The CDR3 DNA reads as TGTGCCAGCAGCCAGCGGGGTAAACAGTTCTTC. Amino acid sequence: CASSQRGKQFF. The chain employs TRBV3-1 (or the pseudogene TRBV3-2) and TRBJ2-1; D is possibly TRBD2 (6 bases). Germline V gives CDR1 LGHDT, CDR2 YNNKEL (reference sequence). V lost 3 bases to trimming and J lost 13 bases, with 10 bases between them. This CDR3 comprises 11 residues.

This clone was found a few times. The chain links TRBV2 to TRBJ2-2; 7 nucleotides match TRBD1. The CDR3 is 15 residues long. The J segment lost 2 bases and the V segment lost 6 bases, leaving 6 bases of the junction unmatched. The V gene's germline CDR1 is SNHLY and CDR2 FYNNEI. The CDR3 nucleotides read TGTGCCAGCAGAGCCGGGACAGCTAACACCGGGGAGCTGTTTTTT. It translates to CASRAGTANTGELFF.

This sequence joins TRBV27 and TRBJ1-2; possible D gene TRBD1, 6 bases. The CDR3 sequence is 15 residues long. V lost 6 bases and J 0 bases, leaving 14 bases between the germline ends. The germline gives CDR1 MNHEY, CDR2 SMNVEV (reference sequence). Here the CDR3 reads CASRGTGLSNYGYTF. The DNA of the CDR3 is TGTGCCAGCAGGGGTACAGGGCTCTCTAACTATGGCTACACCTTC.

V is TRBV28 and J is TRBJ1-2, with D tentatively TRBD1 (5 bases). The V end was cut by 5 bases, the J end by 5 bases, with 9 bases between. CDR1 and CDR2 from the germline V gene are MDHEN and SYDVKM. The CDR3 totals 12 residues. The CDR3 loop is CASSVGPYGYTF. In DNA, the CDR3 is TGTGCCAGCAGTGTGGGACCGTATGGCTACACCTTC.

The J gene is TRBJ1-6, the V gene TRBV7-3; D is uncertain. The V end was cut by 7 bases, the J end by 5 bases, with 12 bases between. Germline V gives CDR1 SGHTA, CDR2 FQGTGA. The CDR3 runs 14 residues. In DNA, the CDR3 is TGTGCCAGCAAAGGATCGGGGAATAATTCACCCCTCCACTTT. Protein product: CASKGSGNNSPLHF.

V usage is TRBV5-1 and J usage is TRBJ1-5; no firm D call. Trimming took 4 bases from V and 8 from J, leaving 13 bases between them. CDR1 is SGHRS, CDR2 YFSETQ, per germline. CDR3 length: 13 amino acids. The CDR3 DNA sequence: TGCGCCAGCAGCCCCAGACCTTATGAGCCCCAGCATTTT. This encodes CASSPRPYEPQHF.

A few counts support this clone. The CDR3 sequence is CASSAHTASMGGYTF. The CDR3 DNA follows: TGTGCCAGCAGCGCCCATACAGCCTCGATGGGCGGCTACACCTTC. The chain has TRBV9 and TRBJ1-2; D not resolved. The CDR3 has 15 residues. V was trimmed by 3 bases and J by 8 bases, leaving 20 bases between them. CDR1 SGDLS and CDR2 YYNGEE come from the germline V gene.

The CDR3 bases are TGTGCCAGCAGCTTCACCCTTAGCGGGAGTAGGAACGAGCAGTACTTC. Encoded protein: CASSFTLSGSRNEQYF. The chain joins TRBV11-3 to TRBJ2-7, with TRBD2 matching 9 bases. The trim removed 3 bases at V and 5 bases at J, leaving 11 bases unmatched. The V gene's germline CDR1 is SGHNT and CDR2 YENEEA. The CDR3 has 16 residues.

This chain uses TRBV5-4 with TRBJ2-5; D remains unclear. Germline V gene data show CDR1 as SGHNT and CDR2 as YYREEE (reference sequence). V was pared by 4 bases and J by 1 base, with 11 bases between. The CDR3 totals 14 residues. The CDR3 region has the DNA TGTGCCAGCAGCGGTAATAACGGCCAAGAGACCCAGTACTTC. The encoded protein is CASSGNNGQETQYF. Together with reference TRBV5-4 and TRBJ2-5, the CDR3 gives the full variable domain: ETGVTQSPTHLIKTRGQQVTLRCSSQSGHNTVSWYQQALGQGPQFIFQYYREEENGRGNFPPRFSGLQFPNYSSELNVNALELDDSALYLCASSGNNGQETQYFGPGTRLLVL.

This clone was picked up one time. The chain combines TRBV24-1 with TRBJ2-6; the D gene is possibly TRBD2 (5 bases). Germline assignment: CDR1 KGHDR and CDR2 SFDVKD. The CDR3 loop spans 17 amino acids. The germline V and J ends were trimmed by 3 bases and 2 bases, with 13 bases remaining between them. CDR3 region: CATSDTGGDPGANVLTF. CDR3 coding DNA: TGTGCCACCAGTGATACCGGAGGCGATCCTGGGGCCAACGTCCTGACTTTC.

The rearrangement joins TRBV5-6 to TRBJ1-1; TRBD1 matches 8 bases. This CDR3 region has 14 residues. Per germline, CDR1 SGHDT and CDR2 YYEEEE. V lost 2 bases and J lost 1; bases outside the gene matches: 1. CDR3 loop: CASSLTGGNTEAFF. CDR3 nucleotides: TGTGCCAGCAGCTTAACAGGGGGGAACACTGAAGCTTTCTTT.

The chain links TRBV6-5 to TRBJ1-1, with D possibly matching TRBD1 (6 bases). This CDR3 is built from 14 residues. The ends were cut back, 6 bases at V and 5 bases at J, with 16 bases in the middle. Germline CDR1 MNHEY, CDR2 SVGAGI. This CDR3 is CASRPAGGPTEAFF. DNA for the CDR3: TGTGCCAGCAGGCCCGCGGGGGGCCCGACTGAAGCTTTCTTT.

The genes are TRBV15 and TRBJ2-7, with D maybe TRBD2 (6 bases). The CDR3 is 16 residues long. CDR1 and CDR2 from the germline V gene are LNHNV and YYDKDF (reference sequence). The V gene lost 1 base and the J gene lost 3 bases, with 16 bases spanning the gap. As DNA, the CDR3 is TGTGCCACCAGCAGAGGTTTAGTGTCCGGGAGCTACGAGCAGTACTTC. Protein sequence: CATSRGLVSGSYEQYF.

The chain has TRBV2 and TRBJ1-2; D unresolved. V shed 5 bases and J shed 2 bases, with 9 bases lying between them. The CDR3 totals 13 residues. Germline V gene data show CDR1 as SNHLY and CDR2 as FYNNEI. CDR3 DNA sequence: TGTGCCAGCAGTATGATAGAGAACTATGGCTACACCTTC. It translates to CASSMIENYGYTF. Based on the CDR3 plus reference TRBV2 and TRBJ1-2, the full variable domain is EPEVTQTPSHQVTQMGQEVILRCVPISNHLYFYWYRQILGQKVEFLVSFYNNEISEKSEIFDDQFSVERPDGSNFTLKIRSTKLEDSAMYFCASSMIENYGYTFGSGTRLTVV.